The clone carrying this T cell receptor (beta chain) is categorized as medium-sized. Its antigen remains unknown. Thyroid surgery had not been preceded by any treatment in any patient. The germline CDR1 and CDR2 sequences are SGDLS and YYNGEE. The CDR3 is made up of 15 amino acids. V gave up 4 bases and J gave up 7 bases; unmatched junction bases: 9. The record originates from a study of metastatic and nonmetastatic thyroid tumors. Study in general: Malignant thyroid and benign thyroid patients provided blood and tumor or nodule tissue whose repertoires were compared.

In the original analysis: For papillary thyroid cancer, a distant-metastasis classifier was constructed from CDR3 differences observed across clinicopathological groups. TCRdb re-called clones from the PCR reads using MiXCR. The V and J calls shown here were made by TCRdb, not taken from the authors' results. This table has some 7,000 clones, roughly 35% appearing once. Findings of the study overall: Reported TCR beta diversity, measured in blood and tumor, was significantly higher for malignant thyroid tumors than for benign nodules.

This rearrangement joins TRBV9 to TRBJ1-4; 8 bases align to TRBD1. This clonotype was obtained from a female donor with papillary thyroid cancer or a benign thyroid nodule (not recorded which). Some clones in this sample may be carry-over from other donors' samples. Sequenced: adjacent normal tissue. CDR3 sequence (DNA): TGTGCCAGCAGCTCCCAGGGGGCGCGGGGTGAAAAACTGTTTTTT. It specifies CASSSQGARGEKLFF. Variable domain in full (rest from reference TRBV9 and TRBJ1-4): DSGVTQTPKHLITATGQRVTLRCSPRSGDLSVYWYQQSLDQGLQFLIQYYNGEERAKGNILERFSAQQFPDLHSELNLSSLELGDSALYFCASSSQGARGEKLFFGSGTQLSVL.